The entry below describes one T cell receptor (beta chain). No antigen is known for it. The sample is drawn from a study of T cells in tuberculosis. Across the study: T cells were selected with CD1B tetramers loaded with glucose monomycolate. A South African cohort included IGRA-negative adolescents, latently infected IGRA-positive adolescents and adults with active tuberculosis.

Sequencing was performed with immunoSEQ multiplex PCR; in TCRdb, only in-frame clones are kept and a portion is missing. The table records tens of thousands of clones, over 85% of them present only once. Study outcomes and limitations: Samples were chosen by availability of cryopreserved specimens.

Germline CDR1 and CDR2: GTSNPN and SVGIG (reference sequence). V was pared by 0 bases and J by 1 base, with 6 bases between. The CDR3 totals 13 residues. Material: PBMCs. V and J are TRBV30 and TRBJ1-1, with D hard to call. The sequence was obtained from a donor aged 10-29 years with latent tuberculosis or without tuberculosis infection. The CDR3 coding sequence is TGTGCCTGGAGTGTACACAGGAACACTGAAGCTTTCTTT. This translates into CAWSVHRNTEAFF.